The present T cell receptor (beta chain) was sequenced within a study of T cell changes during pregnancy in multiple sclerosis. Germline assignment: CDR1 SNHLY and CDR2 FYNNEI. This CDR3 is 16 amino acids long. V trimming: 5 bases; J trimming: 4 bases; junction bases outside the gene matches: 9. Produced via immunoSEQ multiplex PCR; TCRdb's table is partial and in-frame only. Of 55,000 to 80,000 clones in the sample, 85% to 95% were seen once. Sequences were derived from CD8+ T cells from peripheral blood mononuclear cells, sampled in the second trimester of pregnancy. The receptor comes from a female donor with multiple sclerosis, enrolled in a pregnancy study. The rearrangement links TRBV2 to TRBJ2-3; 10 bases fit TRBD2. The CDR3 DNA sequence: TGTGCCAGCAGTTTGCTAGCGGGGGACGTGCCAGATACGCAGTATTTT. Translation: CASSLLAGDVPDTQYF.